The 25 T cell receptor beta chains given below trace back to one sample, sequenced in a study of blood T cell repertoires in COVID-19. Data came from immunoSEQ multiplex PCR; TCRdb stores just in-frame clones and leaves some out. The sample records approximately 30,000 clones, around 90% being singletons. Sequencing was carried out using peripheral blood. These receptors all stem from a human donor in a cohort sampled during active COVID-19.

V is TRBV7-2 and J is TRBJ2-2; TRBD2 matches 9 bases. V shed 1 base, J shed 10 bases, and the junction held 7 bases outside the gene matches. Germline values: CDR1 SGHTA, CDR2 FQGNSA. The CDR3 has 15 residues. In DNA, the CDR3 is TGTGCCAGCAGCTTAGGGCCTAGCGGGGCCGCGGAGCTGTTTTTT. Protein: CASSLGPSGAAELFF. Using reference TRBV7-2 and TRBJ2-2 for the parts outside the CDR3, the full variable domain is GAGVSQSPSNKVTEKGKDVELRCDPISGHTALYWYRQSLGQGLEFLIYFQGNSAPDKSGLPSDRFSAERTGGSVSTLTIQRTQQEDSAVYLCASSLGPSGAAELFFGEGSRLTVL.

This clone was seen just once. The rearrangement joins TRBV18 to TRBJ2-2; D not certain. V was shortened by 1 base and J by 0 bases, with 6 bases between the two germline ends. The CDR3 length is 15 residues. CDR1 and CDR2 (germline): KGHSH, LQKENI. The chain's CDR3 is CASSPRQSNTGELFF. The DNA of the CDR3 is TGTGCCAGCTCACCACGGCAGTCGAACACCGGGGAGCTGTTTTTT.

J is TRBJ2-1 and V is TRBV13, with a possible D match to TRBD2 (5 bases). The CDR3 spans 19 residues. The germline gives CDR1 PRHDT, CDR2 FYEKMQ (reference sequence). The V and J ends lost 1 base and 0 bases respectively, with 19 bases between them. CDR3 amino acids: CASSLAGKVLKSSYNEQFF. DNA for the CDR3: TGTGCCAGCAGCTTAGCGGGAAAGGTTCTAAAGAGCTCCTACAATGAGCAGTTCTTC.

This rearrangement joins TRBV15 to TRBJ2-5; the D gene is possibly TRBD2 (5 bases). This CDR3 has 13 amino acids. V was shortened by 5 bases and J by 1 base, with 8 bases between the two germline ends. CDR1 and CDR2 (germline): LNHNV, YYDKDF (reference sequence). The CDR3 DNA sequence: TGTGCCACCAGCGGCGGACTCCAAGAGACCCAGTACTTC. Amino acids: CATSGGLQETQYF.

This sequence joins TRBV29-1 and TRBJ2-3, with 10 positions matching TRBD2. Germline-derived CDR1 and CDR2 are SQVTM and ANQGSEA. V was clipped by 7 bases and J by 5 bases; unmatched bases: 12. The CDR3 runs to 15 residues. The CDR3 region is CSAPGASGGRDTQYF. The CDR3 nucleotides are TGCAGCGCTCCCGGCGCTAGCGGGGGAAGAGATACGCAGTATTTT.

CDR3 bases: TGCGCCAGCAGTCAATGGCGGGATATGAACACTGAAGCTTTCTTT. The encoded protein is CASSQWRDMNTEAFF. This chain connects TRBV23-1 to TRBJ1-1; D is ambiguous. TRBV23-1 is assigned to the ORF class and has an uncertain function. The CDR3 sequence is 15 residues long. Trimming shortened V by 1 base and J by 0 bases, and 9 bases separated the two germline ends.

The rearrangement uses TRBV4-2 and TRBJ2-2, with 13 bases aligning to TRBD2. Germline V lookup: CDR1 LGHNA, CDR2 YNFKEQ. The V and J ends lost 7 bases and 5 bases, in that order; junction bases with no gene match: 4. CDR3 length: 15 amino acids. The CDR3 DNA follows: TGTGCCAGCACCGGACTAGCGGGGGAGACCGGGGAGCTGTTTTTT. It yields the protein CASTGLAGETGELFF.

This clone was picked up one time. The genes are TRBV7-2 and TRBJ1-2; 8 bases are shared with TRBD1. Germline trimming cut 5 bases from V and 7 bases from J; bases unmatched to any gene: 6. CDR3 length: 13 amino acids. Germline V gives CDR1 SGHTA, CDR2 FQGNSA. The CDR3 DNA sequence: TGTGCCAGCAGCACAAGACAGGGGAGTGGCTACACCTTC. Translated, it gives CASSTRQGSGYTF.

The count of this clone is one. V is TRBV5-1 and J is TRBJ1-4; 8 bases agree with TRBD1. J gave up 5 bases and V 6 bases, and 12 bases lay outside the gene matches. The CDR3 length is 16 residues. CDR1 and CDR2 (germline): SGHRS, YFSETQ. CDR3 nucleotides: TGCGCCAGCACCTTTGGGTCCGGGACAGGAAATGAAAAACTGTTTTTT. Translation: CASTFGSGTGNEKLFF.

This clone has a single count. The chain links TRBV11-3 to TRBJ2-3, with D maybe TRBD1 (5 bases). V was pared by 0 bases and J by 2 bases, with 6 bases between. Germline lookup yields CDR1 SGHNT and CDR2 YENEEA. This CDR3 spans 14 amino acids. The CDR3 nucleotides are TGTGCCAGCAGCTTAGAGACAGCCACAGATACGCAGTATTTT. Translation: CASSLETATDTQYF.

The chain employs TRBV18 and TRBJ2-3; 10 bases fit TRBD1. V lost 3 bases and J lost 7; bases outside the gene matches: 10. CDR3 length: 16 amino acids. CDR1 and CDR2 from the germline V gene are KGHSH and LQKENI. The CDR3 sequence is CASSPFGTGDAYTQYF. The CDR3 DNA reads TGTGCCAGCTCACCTTTTGGGACAGGGGACGCGTATACGCAGTATTTT.

The chain has TRBV18 and TRBJ2-1, with TRBD1 identical over 7 bases. Trimming cost V 3 bases and J 7 bases; bases outside gene matches: 12. This CDR3 has 16 residues. Per the germline V gene, CDR1 is KGHSH and CDR2 is LQKENI. CDR3 protein: CASSPIRQGVGNEQFF. The CDR3, as DNA: TGTGCCAGCTCACCTATCCGTCAGGGGGTTGGGAATGAGCAGTTCTTC.

Worth noting for this clone: The sample holds other DNA sequences that translate to the same CDR3. J is TRBJ1-1 and V is TRBV9; no reliable D call. V lost 0 bases and J 5 bases, leaving 8 bases between the germline ends. Germline-derived CDR1 and CDR2 are SGDLS and YYNGEE. The CDR3 runs to 13 residues. CDR3 residues: CASSVEGGTEAFF. The CDR3 nucleotides read TGTGCCAGCAGCGTAGAGGGCGGGACTGAAGCTTTCTTT.

Comments on this clone: The junction shows a germline mismatch at one end, possibly a read error. V and J are TRBV6-1 and TRBJ2-4; D might be TRBD2 (6 bases). The V gene's germline CDR1 is MNHNS and CDR2 SASEGT. This CDR3 contains 13 residues. CDR3 in amino acids: CASSEAVASEVGF. DNA for the CDR3: TGTGCCAGCAGTGAAGCGGTGGCTAGCGAGGTTGGCTTC.

J is TRBJ1-2 and V is TRBV3-1 (or the pseudogene TRBV3-2), with D uncertain. Germline CDR1 is LGHDT and CDR2 is YNNKEL (reference sequence). This CDR3 is 15 amino acids long. The V end was cut by 1 base, the J end by 0 bases, with 9 bases between. CDR3: CASSQVAGTNYGYTF. In DNA, the CDR3 is TGTGCCAGCAGCCAAGTAGCGGGAACTAACTATGGCTACACCTTC.

V is TRBV5-6 and J is TRBJ1-5; TRBD1 aligns across 7 bases. The germline gives CDR1 SGHDT, CDR2 YYEEEE. This CDR3 is 15 amino acids long. V lost 2 bases, J lost 6 bases, and 8 bases stayed unmatched. CDR3 in amino acids: CASSLTGVSSQPQHF. DNA of the CDR3: TGTGCCAGCAGCTTAACAGGGGTGTCGAGTCAGCCCCAGCATTTT.

The chain joins TRBV28 to TRBJ2-1; D is possibly TRBD2 (5 bases). The CDR3 loop spans 14 amino acids. Germline V CDR1 and CDR2: MDHEN, SYDVKM. Trimming shortened V by 7 bases and J by 9 bases, and 19 bases separated the two germline ends. The CDR3 spells CASNSRSEVPEQFF. Written as DNA, the CDR3 is TGTGCCAGCAACTCCCGATCGGAGGTTCCTGAGCAGTTCTTC.

The chain is built from TRBV11-2 and TRBJ2-5, with 7 nucleotides matching TRBD1. The CDR3 is 13 residues long. Per the germline V gene, CDR1 is SGHAT and CDR2 is FQNNGV. V lost 8 bases and J lost 7; bases outside the gene matches: 10. Here the CDR3 reads CASEGQSRGTQYF. The CDR3, as DNA: TGTGCCAGCGAGGGACAGTCCAGGGGGACCCAGTACTTC. Variable domain in full (rest from reference TRBV11-2 and TRBJ2-5): EAGVAQSPRYKIIEKRQSVAFWCNPISGHATLYWYQQILGQGPKLLIQFQNNGVVDDSQLPKDRFSAERLKGVDSTLKIQPAKLEDSAVYLCASEGQSRGTQYFGPGTRLLVL.

This sequence joins TRBV5-4 and TRBJ1-1; 8 bases agree with TRBD1. Germline V gene data show CDR1 as SGHNT and CDR2 as YYREEE (reference sequence). With 3 bases clipped from V and 2 bases from J, the junction kept 3 bases outside the gene matches. The CDR3 consists of 14 residues. The DNA for the CDR3 is TGTGCCAGCAGCTCCAGGGGGCCCAACACTGAAGCTTTCTTT. This gives the protein CASSSRGPNTEAFF.

CDR3 in DNA: TGTGCCAGCAGCTCAGGGGGCAAGTACACCGGGGAGCTGTTTTTT. Its protein is CASSSGGKYTGELFF. V is TRBV11-2 and J is TRBJ2-2, with TRBD1 matching 8 bases. V shed 4 bases, J shed 3 bases, and the junction held 4 bases outside the gene matches. The length of the CDR3 is 15 residues. The germline V gene encodes CDR1 SGHAT and CDR2 FQNNGV.

The chain recombines TRBV19 with TRBJ2-2, with 12 nucleotides matching TRBD2. J lost 3 bases, V lost 7 bases, and 9 bases had no gene match. CDR3 length: 17 amino acids. CDR1 and CDR2 (germline): LNHDA, SQIVND (reference sequence). The CDR3 spells CASTKLAGGPYTGELFF. For the CDR3, the DNA is TGTGCCAGTACCAAGCTAGCGGGAGGGCCGTACACCGGGGAGCTGTTTTTT.

The chain carries TRBV7-9 and TRBJ1-1, with TRBD1 matching 7 bases. Germline V gene sequence: CDR1 SEHNR, CDR2 FQNEAQ (reference sequence). V lost 4 bases to trimming and J lost 3 bases; unmatched junction nucleotides: 5. The CDR3 extends over 14 amino acids. The CDR3 DNA follows: TGTGCCAGCAGCTGGAGGGGGCGCGACACTGAAGCTTTCTTT. Amino acid sequence: CASSWRGRDTEAFF.

V gene TRBV4-2 combines with J gene TRBJ2-2; tentatively, D is TRBD1 (6 bases). The germline gives CDR1 LGHNA, CDR2 YNFKEQ. The CDR3 runs to 15 residues. The germline V and J ends were trimmed by 4 bases and 1 base, with 10 bases remaining between them. CDR3 region: CASSRGGQNTGELFF. CDR3 nucleotides: TGTGCCAGCAGCCGAGGGGGTCAGAACACCGGGGAGCTGTTTTTT.

This sequence joins TRBV4-2 and TRBJ2-7; 13 bases are a match to TRBD2. CDR1 and CDR2 (germline): LGHNA, YNFKEQ. V trimming: 0 bases; J trimming: 6 bases; junction bases outside the gene matches: 2. There are 15 residues in the CDR3. CDR3 DNA: TGTGCCAGCAGCCAAGAGACTAGCGGGAGGACCGAGCAGTACTTC. Protein: CASSQETSGRTEQYF.

The count of this clone is one. The chain combines TRBV6-2 or TRBV6-3 with TRBJ2-7, with TRBD1 matching 8 bases. Unmatched junction bases numbered 6, after V lost 2 bases and J lost 0 bases. CDR3 size: 16 residues. The V gene's germline CDR1 is MNHEY and CDR2 SVGEGT. CDR3: CASSYPRTGSSYEQYF. The CDR3 DNA reads as TGTGCCAGCAGTTACCCGAGGACAGGGAGCTCCTACGAGCAGTACTTC.